These 30 T cell receptor beta chains were all obtained from the same sample, sequenced in a study of blood T cell repertoires in COVID-19. The table came from immunoSEQ multiplex PCR; TCRdb's copy has only in-frame clones and leaves some out. In the table there are about 440,000 clones, 90% of which are singletons. The sequenced sample consisted of PBMCs or T cells enriched from blood (not recorded which). These receptors were obtained from a young man who had recovered from COVID-19.

This clone was observed a single time. The chain carries TRBV9 and TRBJ2-7; 9 positions match TRBD1. Germline CDR1 is SGDLS and CDR2 is YYNGEE. V trimming: 5 bases; J trimming: 6 bases; junction bases outside the gene matches: 9. There are 14 residues in the CDR3. CDR3 coding DNA: TGTGCCAGCAGGACCGGGACAGGGATCCCCGAGCAGTACTTC. Protein: CASRTGTGIPEQYF.

In this sample, this clone turned up once. The gene calls are TRBV5-4 and TRBJ1-6; 8 nucleotides agree with TRBD1. This CDR3 is 15 amino acids long. Trimming cost V 1 base and J 7 bases; bases outside gene matches: 4. The V gene's germline CDR1 is SGHNT and CDR2 YYREEE (reference sequence). DNA for the CDR3: TGTGCCAGCAGCTTGTTGGGGACAGGCAATTCACCCCTCCACTTT. This sequence encodes CASSLLGTGNSPLHF.

This chain's CDR3 is CASSHPGGRDNEQFF. CDR3 nucleotides: TGTGCCAGCAGCCATCCGGGAGGGCGGGACAATGAGCAGTTCTTC. V gene TRBV3-1 (or the pseudogene TRBV3-2) combines with J gene TRBJ2-1; TRBD2 matches 8 bases. Germline V CDR1 and CDR2: LGHDT, YNNKEL (reference sequence). Losses at the gene ends were 3 bases for V and 5 bases for J; bases not matched to a gene: 6. CDR3 size: 15 residues.

The chain uses TRBV4-1 and TRBJ2-7, with a possible D match to TRBD2 (6 bases). Germline V gene lookup returns CDR1 MGHRA and CDR2 YSYEKL. The CDR3 is made up of 14 amino acids. V dropped 3 bases and J dropped 2 bases, with 11 bases sitting between them. The CDR3 bases are TGCGCCAGCAGCCACGCGGGACTCGCCTACGAGCAGTACTTC. Protein product: CASSHAGLAYEQYF.

The chain couples TRBV9 to TRBJ1-4, with D uncertain. The V end lost 3 bases, the J end lost 4 bases, and 16 bases lay between the germline ends. The CDR3 length is 16 residues. Per the germline V gene, CDR1 is SGDLS and CDR2 is YYNGEE. CDR3 coding DNA: TGTGCCAGCAGCGCCGACCCTGTAGGACTTAATGAAAAACTGTTTTTT. It yields the protein CASSADPVGLNEKLFF.

This clone occurred once. The chain has TRBV28 and TRBJ2-7; 12 bases agree with TRBD2. The CDR3 loop spans 16 amino acids. Germline-derived CDR1 and CDR2 are MDHEN and SYDVKM. Trimming cost V 5 bases and J 6 bases; bases outside gene matches: 11. CDR3 coding DNA: TGTGCCAGCAGTCTCGGACTAGCGGGAATGTTGGGCGAGCAGTACTTC. Translated: CASSLGLAGMLGEQYF.

The chain employs TRBV9 and TRBJ1-3, with a weak D call TRBD1 (5 bases). The ends were cut back, 2 bases at V and 3 bases at J, with 12 bases in the middle. This CDR3 comprises 15 residues. Germline CDR1 is SGDLS and CDR2 is YYNGEE. CDR3 DNA: TGTGCCAGCAGCGTCCAGGGATTAGGTGGAAACACCATATATTTT. Translation gives CASSVQGLGGNTIYF.

The J gene is TRBJ1-3, the V gene TRBV19, with D tentatively TRBD1 (5 bases). Germline CDR1 is LNHDA and CDR2 is SQIVND (reference sequence). CDR3 length equals 16 residues. Trimming removed 1 base at V and 1 base at J, with 11 bases between. CDR3 amino acids: CASSIGTTASGNTIYF. CDR3 DNA sequence: TGTGCCAGTAGTATAGGGACGACAGCGTCTGGAAACACCATATATTTT.

This rearrangement joins TRBV7-6 to TRBJ2-1, with D possibly being TRBD2 (5 bases). The CDR3 has 16 amino acids. Trimming removed 4 bases at V and 0 bases at J, with 13 bases between. Germline loops: CDR1 SGHVS, CDR2 FNYEAQ. The CDR3 loop reads CASSYSGLASYNEQFF. Here the CDR3 DNA reads TGTGCCAGCAGCTATAGTGGACTGGCCTCCTACAATGAGCAGTTCTTC.

This chain joins TRBV5-1 and TRBJ1-1; 8 bases map to TRBD1. Germline lookup yields CDR1 SGHRS and CDR2 YFSETQ. The V gene end was trimmed by 0 bases and the J gene end by 4 bases; junction bases not matched to a gene: 8. The length of the CDR3 is 16 residues. CDR3 protein: CASSLARAGGGTEAFF. CDR3 nucleotides: TGCGCCAGCAGCTTGGCCCGAGCAGGGGGCGGCACTGAAGCTTTCTTT.

This chain connects TRBV7-9 to TRBJ2-5; maybe TRBD2 (6 bases). Trimming removed 2 bases at V and 2 bases at J, with 9 bases between. Germline lookup yields CDR1 SEHNR and CDR2 FQNEAQ (reference sequence). The CDR3 extends over 14 amino acids. The CDR3 here is CASSLWGDQETQYF. DNA for the CDR3: TGTGCCAGCAGCTTATGGGGGGATCAAGAGACCCAGTACTTC.

The CDR3 DNA is TGTGCCAGCAGCTCAAACAGGGGAATCACTGAAGCTTTCTTT. Amino acid sequence: CASSSNRGITEAFF. This chain connects TRBV13 to TRBJ1-1, with 7 bases fitting TRBD1. The germline V gene encodes CDR1 PRHDT and CDR2 FYEKMQ (reference sequence). CDR3 length: 14 amino acids. The V segment lost 4 bases and the J segment 4 bases; nucleotides outside the gene matches: 6.

V usage is TRBV19 and J usage is TRBJ2-1, with D possibly being TRBD1 (5 bases). From germline, CDR1 is LNHDA and CDR2 SQIVND (reference sequence). The CDR3 runs to 14 residues. V was pared by 3 bases and J by 12 bases, with 18 bases between. CDR3 sequence reads: CASSMAQVNVGQFF. The CDR3 DNA follows: TGTGCCAGTAGTATGGCACAGGTCAACGTGGGGCAGTTCTTC.

The count of this clone is one. The V call is TRBV5-6, the J call TRBJ2-6; maybe TRBD1 (5 bases). The CDR3 extends over 14 amino acids. V lost 6 bases and J 2 bases, leaving 9 bases between the germline ends. From germline, CDR1 is SGHDT and CDR2 YYEEEE. In DNA, the CDR3 is TGTGCCAGCACCTTAGGGGCTGGGGCCAACGTCCTGACTTTC. As protein: CASTLGAGANVLTF.

This clone was seen only once. The chain recombines TRBV5-4 with TRBJ1-2, with TRBD1 matching over 8 bases. CDR3 length equals 15 residues. Germline lookup yields CDR1 SGHNT and CDR2 YYREEE (reference sequence). Trimming took 4 bases from V and 5 from J; bases not matched to a gene: 10. The CDR3 loop reads CASSGQGRDRYGYTF. The CDR3 bases are TGTGCCAGCAGCGGACAGGGTCGGGATAGGTATGGCTACACCTTC.

This chain uses TRBV7-9 with TRBJ2-1; the match to TRBD2 covers 11 bases. Germline V gene data show CDR1 as SEHNR and CDR2 as FQNEAQ (reference sequence). CDR3 length: 18 amino acids. The ends lost 5 bases at V and 4 bases at J; junction bases unmatched: 13. The chain's CDR3 is CASSIGHPGLAEYNEQFF. The CDR3 region has the DNA TGTGCCAGCAGCATTGGGCATCCGGGACTAGCGGAATACAATGAGCAGTTCTTC. Looking up the rest from reference TRBV7-9 and TRBJ2-1 gives the full variable domain: DTGVSQNPRHKITKRGQNVTFRCDPISEHNRLYWYRQTLGQGPEFLTYFQNEAQLEKSRLLSDRFSAERPKGSFSTLEIQRTEQGDSAMYLCASSIGHPGLAEYNEQFFGPGTRLTVL.

This clone was observed a few times. V usage is TRBV7-9 and J usage is TRBJ1-3; D is unresolved. Germline CDR1 reads SEHNR; CDR2 reads FQNEAQ (reference sequence). V lost 5 bases, J lost 0 bases, and 14 bases lay in between. The CDR3 spans 16 residues. CDR3 DNA sequence: TGTGCCAGCAGCCCGGACTCGACCGACTCTGGAAACACCATATATTTT. Amino acid sequence: CASSPDSTDSGNTIYF.

The rearrangement joins TRBV5-1 to TRBJ1-1, with no clear D. The CDR3 runs to 14 residues. Germline V CDR1 and CDR2: SGHRS, YFSETQ. Trimming pared 0 bases from V and 3 bases from J, leaving 9 bases between. CDR3 in DNA: TGCGCCAGCAGCTTGGCCGGGTCGGACACTGAAGCTTTCTTT. Translated: CASSLAGSDTEAFF.

The chain joins TRBV5-1 to TRBJ1-4, with 7 nucleotides matching TRBD1. CDR1 is SGHRS and CDR2 is YFSETQ in the germline V gene. Germline trimming cut 0 bases from V and 3 bases from J; bases unmatched to any gene: 11. The CDR3 totals 18 residues. This CDR3 reads CASSLEGQTTGANEKLFF. The DNA of the CDR3 is TGCGCCAGCAGCTTGGAAGGACAGACCACAGGGGCTAATGAAAAACTGTTTTTT.

The chain links TRBV30 to TRBJ2-2, with D perhaps TRBD2 (5 bases). V lost 5 bases and J lost 5, with 15 bases in between. The CDR3 extends over 14 amino acids. The germline gives CDR1 GTSNPN, CDR2 SVGIG (reference sequence). CDR3 nucleotide sequence: TGTGCCTGGGGTCGGTCGGACTTAACCGGGGAGCTGTTTTTT. Protein sequence: CAWGRSDLTGELFF.

This clone was recorded once. This sequence joins TRBV4-1 and TRBJ2-5; the D gene is possibly TRBD1 (5 bases). CDR1 is MGHRA and CDR2 is YSYEKL in the germline V gene. V gave up 1 base and J gave up 5 bases, with 11 bases separating them. The CDR3 loop spans 14 amino acids. CDR3 nucleotide sequence: TGCGCCAGCAGCCAAGTGGGGCCGAGGGAGACCCAGTACTTC. This translates into CASSQVGPRETQYF.

The rearrangement uses TRBV4-1 and TRBJ2-3; TRBD2 aligns across 9 bases. Germline V gene lookup returns CDR1 MGHRA and CDR2 YSYEKL. The length of the CDR3 is 15 residues. Losses at the gene ends were 6 bases for V and 2 bases for J; bases not matched to a gene: 6. The CDR3 region has the DNA TGCGCCAGCAGAGATCTAGCGGGGCACACAGATACGCAGTATTTT. It translates to CASRDLAGHTDTQYF.

DNA for the CDR3: TGTGCCATCAGTGAGTCGTTGGGGCGGCAGCAGTACTTC. Encoded protein: CAISESLGRQQYF. The chain has TRBV10-3 and TRBJ2-7, with D tentatively TRBD1 (5 bases). This CDR3 spans 13 amino acids. Trimming shortened V by 0 bases and J by 8 bases, and 11 bases separated the two germline ends. Germline CDR1 reads ENHRY; CDR2 reads SYGVKD.

V is TRBV18 and J is TRBJ1-1, with a weak D call TRBD1 (6 bases). The CDR3 consists of 13 residues. Trimming cost V 3 bases and J 7 bases, with 12 bases left between them. Germline CDR1 is KGHSH and CDR2 is LQKENI. The CDR3 coding sequence is TGTGCCAGCTCACCGGCAGGGGATCTTGAAGCTTTCTTT. The encoded protein is CASSPAGDLEAFF.

The chain has TRBV29-1 and TRBJ1-1; TRBD1 matches 8 bases. V lost 3 bases to trimming and J lost 4 bases; unmatched junction nucleotides: 7. There are 14 residues in the CDR3. Germline V gene lookup returns CDR1 SQVTM and CDR2 ANQGSEA. The CDR3 coding sequence is TGCAGCGTTGACGGACAGGGATGGGGCACTGAAGCTTTCTTT. It yields the protein CSVDGQGWGTEAFF.

The CDR3 DNA follows: TGTGCCAGCAGCTCATACGGACAGGGTGGCAATCAGCCCCAGCATTTT. Its protein product is CASSSYGQGGNQPQHF. The chain combines TRBV7-9 with TRBJ1-5, with TRBD1 matching over 8 bases. The CDR3 contains 16 residues. The trim removed 4 bases at V and 2 bases at J, leaving 7 bases unmatched. Germline lookup yields CDR1 SEHNR and CDR2 FQNEAQ (reference sequence).

The genes are TRBV12-5 and TRBJ1-2; D uncertain. The germline gives CDR1 LGHNT, CDR2 FRNRAP. The CDR3 contains 12 residues. Trimming removed 3 bases from V and 1 base from J, with 3 bases in between. CDR3 protein: CASGFNNYGYTF. The CDR3, as DNA: TGTGCTAGTGGTTTCAATAACTATGGCTACACCTTC.

This chain links TRBV6-1 with TRBJ1-1; 10 bases align to TRBD1. J gave up 10 bases and V 3 bases, and 8 bases lay outside the gene matches. Germline CDR1 reads MNHNS; CDR2 reads SASEGT. CDR3 length equals 14 residues. The DNA of the CDR3 is TGTGCCAGCAGTGAGAGACAGGGGGCTAGTGCAGCTTTCTTT. Translating gives CASSERQGASAAFF.

The chain combines TRBV11-2 with TRBJ1-2; 10 bases match TRBD1. Germline V gene data show CDR1 as SGHAT and CDR2 as FQNNGV. J gave up 5 bases and V 6 bases, and 12 bases lay outside the gene matches. The CDR3 spans 16 residues. This chain's CDR3 is CASRRPGQGLEYGYTF. CDR3 DNA sequence: TGTGCCAGCAGGCGACCGGGACAGGGGTTGGAGTATGGCTACACCTTC.

J is TRBJ1-1 and V is TRBV29-1, with a weak D call TRBD1 (5 bases). The CDR3 length is 13 residues. Germline assignment: CDR1 SQVTM and CDR2 ANQGSEA. Trimming shortened V by 3 bases and J by 1 base, and 9 bases separated the two germline ends. The CDR3: CSVEGRANTEAFF. CDR3 bases: TGCAGCGTTGAGGGCAGGGCGAACACTGAAGCTTTCTTT. Together with reference TRBV29-1 and TRBJ1-1, the CDR3 gives the full variable domain: SAVISQKPSRDICQRGTSLTIQCQVDSQVTMMFWYRQQPGQSLTLIATANQGSEATYESGFVIDKFPISRPNLTFSTLTVSNMSPEDSSIYLCSVEGRANTEAFFGQGTRLTVV.